A selection of T cell receptor beta chains follows, all from one sample in a study of cytomegalovirus exposure and HLA in healthy donors. Some clones are missing from TCRdb's copy, which holds only in-frame ones; the method was immunoSEQ multiplex PCR. The sample has about 130,000 clones, about 74% seen once; the top ten hold 5.8%. The source material was PBMCs. These TCRs come from a woman in her forties or fifties in good health and CMV-seropositive. The CDR3 runs from the conserved cysteine through the conserved F or W. A D gene is named only where the DNA matches it firmly. A clone size is listed for some rows: how often the clone was seen (once, few, many), or a class if it is expanded.

CDR3 DNA: TGTGCCAGCAGTGAATCGGTCGGCTACACCTTC
CDR3 protein: CASSESVGYTF
D gene: .
V gene: TRBV2
J gene: TRBJ1-2
clone size: .

CDR3 DNA: TGTGCCAGTAGCGACAGGGGTACAGATACGCAGTATTTT
CDR3 protein: CASSDRGTDTQYF
D gene: TRBD1
V gene: TRBV19
J gene: TRBJ2-3
clone size: .

CDR3 DNA: TGTGCCAGCAGCTATGGGACAGGGTCGGGCGAGCAGTACTTC
CDR3 protein: CASSYGTGSGEQYF
D gene: TRBD1
V gene: TRBV7-2
J gene: TRBJ2-7
clone size: few

CDR3 DNA: TGCAGCGTTCGCAGGGACTACACCGGGGAGCTGTTTTTT
CDR3 protein: CSVRRDYTGELFF
D gene: .
V gene: TRBV29-1
J gene: TRBJ2-2
clone size: .

CDR3 DNA: TGTGCCAGCAGTGGGGACATTAACTATGGCTACACCTTC
CDR3 protein: CASSGDINYGYTF
D gene: .
V gene: TRBV2
J gene: TRBJ1-2
clone size: .

CDR3 DNA: TGTGCCAGCAGTGCCGGGACAGGGGAGTTGGAGCAGTACTTC
CDR3 protein: CASSAGTGELEQYF
D gene: TRBD1
V gene: TRBV9
J gene: TRBJ2-7
clone size: few

CDR3 DNA: TGTGCCAGCAGCTTAGGGTTAGGGGGACCCCTCCACTTT
CDR3 protein: CASSLGLGGPLHF
D gene: .
V gene: TRBV7-2
J gene: TRBJ1-6
clone size: .

CDR3 DNA: TGTGCCAGCAGCCGCTTAGGAGCGCCCCCAGATACGCAGTATTTT
CDR3 protein: CASSRLGAPPDTQYF
D gene: .
V gene: TRBV11-3
J gene: TRBJ2-3
clone size: .

CDR3 DNA: TGTGCCTGGAGTGACAAGGGACAGTATAATTCACCCCTCCACTTT
CDR3 protein: CAWSDKGQYNSPLHF
D gene: TRBD1
V gene: TRBV30
J gene: TRBJ1-6
clone size: once

CDR3 DNA: TGTGCCAGCAGCTTATTGATCGGACAGGGAGAGCGGCCTTATGGCTACACCTTC
CDR3 protein: CASSLLIGQGERPYGYTF
D gene: TRBD1
V gene: TRBV7-9
J gene: TRBJ1-2
clone size: .

CDR3 DNA: TGTGCCAGCAGGTCCCCGTCTAGGGGAGGAGAAGCTTTCTTT
CDR3 protein: CASRSPSRGGEAFF
D gene: .
V gene: TRBV27
J gene: TRBJ1-1
clone size: few

CDR3 DNA: TGTGCCAGCTCACCACAGGGCCAAGGCGGGGGAGGGCCCCAGCATTTT
CDR3 protein: CASSPQGQGGGGPQHF
D gene: .
V gene: TRBV18
J gene: TRBJ1-5
clone size: .

CDR3 DNA: TGTGCCAGCAGCTCAATGGACAGAATCACTGAAGCTTTCTTT
CDR3 protein: CASSSMDRITEAFF
D gene: .
V gene: TRBV7-9
J gene: TRBJ1-1
clone size: .

CDR3 DNA: TGTGCCAGCTCAACGGGACTGCACAATGAGCAGTTCTTC
CDR3 protein: CASSTGLHNEQFF
D gene: .
V gene: TRBV18
J gene: TRBJ2-1
clone size: .

CDR3 DNA: TGTGCCAGTAGGATTAGCGGGGGGGCCTACGATGAGCAGTTCTTC
CDR3 protein: CASRISGGAYDEQFF
D gene: TRBD2
V gene: TRBV19
J gene: TRBJ2-1
clone size: .

CDR3 DNA: TGTGCCAGCAGCTTGGACAGGCAAGAGACCCAGTACTTC
CDR3 protein: CASSLDRQETQYF
D gene: TRBD1
V gene: TRBV28
J gene: TRBJ2-5
clone size: .

CDR3 DNA: TGTGCCAGCAGTGCTGGCCGGCAGGGTCTCTATGGCTACACCTTC
CDR3 protein: CASSAGRQGLYGYTF
D gene: .
V gene: TRBV2
J gene: TRBJ1-2
clone size: .

CDR3 DNA: TGTGCCAGCGGACAGGAGAGCATATTTACAACTAATGAAAAACTGTTTTTT
CDR3 protein: CASGQESIFTTNEKLFF
D gene: TRBD1
V gene: TRBV2
J gene: TRBJ1-4
clone size: once

CDR3 DNA: TGTGCTAGTGGCCCTCCCGAGGACACTGAAGCTTTCTTT
CDR3 protein: CASGPPEDTEAFF
D gene: .
V gene: TRBV12-5
J gene: TRBJ1-1
clone size: few

CDR3 DNA: TGTGCCAGCAAGCGGGACAGGGTTTTAAATGAGCAGTTCTTC
CDR3 protein: CASKRDRVLNEQFF
D gene: TRBD1
V gene: TRBV6-1
J gene: TRBJ2-1
clone size: .

CDR3 DNA: TGCGCCAGCAGTCAATGCGACAGGCCCACCGGGGAGCTGTTTTTT
CDR3 protein: CASSQCDRPTGELFF
D gene: .
V gene: TRBV23-1
J gene: TRBJ2-2
clone size: few

CDR3 DNA: TGTGCCATCAGTGGGGTAGAGCGGGCACTGTTTTTT
CDR3 protein: CAISGVERALFF
D gene: .
V gene: TRBV10-3
J gene: TRBJ1-4
clone size: .

CDR3 DNA: TGCGCCAGCAGAGGGACAGGGGATGGCTACACCTTC
CDR3 protein: CASRGTGDGYTF
D gene: TRBD1
V gene: TRBV5-1
J gene: TRBJ1-2
clone size: .

CDR3 DNA: TGTGCCAGCAGCCGGGACAGGAACACTGAAGCTTTCTTT
CDR3 protein: CASSRDRNTEAFF
D gene: TRBD1
V gene: TRBV14
J gene: TRBJ1-1
clone size: .

CDR3 DNA: TGTGCCAGCAGCGTGACATATAGCAATCAGCCCCAGCATTTT
CDR3 protein: CASSVTYSNQPQHF
D gene: .
V gene: TRBV6-1
J gene: TRBJ1-5
clone size: .

CDR3 DNA: TGTGCCAGCTCACCCGAGGGGGCAATGGCTTTCTTT
CDR3 protein: CASSPEGAMAFF
D gene: TRBD1
V gene: TRBV18
J gene: TRBJ1-1
clone size: .

CDR3 DNA: TGTGCCAGCAGTGGTTCCGGGACAGGGGAGAGCACCGGGGAGCTGTTTTTT
CDR3 protein: CASSGSGTGESTGELFF
D gene: TRBD1
V gene: TRBV25-1
J gene: TRBJ2-2
clone size: .

CDR3 DNA: TGTGCCAGCAGCTTACGGGGAGATAGCACAGATACGCAGTATTTT
CDR3 protein: CASSLRGDSTDTQYF
D gene: .
V gene: TRBV11-2
J gene: TRBJ2-3
clone size: .

CDR3 DNA: TGCGCCAGCAGCCTGGGGACAGAGAGTGGCAATCAGCCCCAGCATTTT
CDR3 protein: CASSLGTESGNQPQHF
D gene: TRBD1
V gene: TRBV5-1
J gene: TRBJ1-5
clone size: .

CDR3 DNA: TGTGCCAGCAGCTTGACACCTTATAGCAATCAGCCCCAGCATTTT
CDR3 protein: CASSLTPYSNQPQHF
D gene: .
V gene: TRBV6-1
J gene: TRBJ1-5
clone size: .

CDR3 DNA: TGTGCCATCTGGGACATGAACACTGAAGCTTTCTTT
CDR3 protein: CAIWDMNTEAFF
D gene: .
V gene: TRBV10-3
J gene: TRBJ1-1
clone size: .

CDR3 DNA: TGTACCTGGAGTCCAGATACCAATCAGCCCCAGCATTTT
CDR3 protein: CTWSPDTNQPQHF
D gene: .
V gene: TRBV30
J gene: TRBJ1-5
clone size: .

CDR3 DNA: TGCGCCAGCAGCACTAACCGGAACACTGAAGCTTTCTTT
CDR3 protein: CASSTNRNTEAFF
D gene: .
V gene: TRBV5-1
J gene: TRBJ1-1
clone size: few

CDR3 DNA: TGTGCCAGCAGCCTCGGGACTGGTTTGGGAGATACGCAGTATTTT
CDR3 protein: CASSLGTGLGDTQYF
D gene: .
V gene: TRBV6-6
J gene: TRBJ2-3
clone size: .

CDR3 DNA: TGTGCCAGCAGCTTGAGACCGGGGAACCTGTTTTTT
CDR3 protein: CASSLRPGNLFF
D gene: .
V gene: TRBV4-2
J gene: TRBJ2-2
clone size: .

CDR3 DNA: TGTGCCAGCAAGATTGGGACAGGGAATCAGCCCCAGCATTTT
CDR3 protein: CASKIGTGNQPQHF
D gene: TRBD1
V gene: TRBV27
J gene: TRBJ1-5
clone size: few

CDR3 DNA: TGTGCCAGCAGTTTTTGGGGCGATCAGCCCCAGCATTTT
CDR3 protein: CASSFWGDQPQHF
D gene: .
V gene: TRBV28
J gene: TRBJ1-5
clone size: .

CDR3 DNA: TGCGCCAGCAGTCCCGGACAGGGAGGAAAAGCTTTCTTT
CDR3 protein: CASSPGQGGKAFF
D gene: TRBD1
V gene: TRBV4-1
J gene: TRBJ1-1
clone size: .

CDR3 DNA: TGTGCCAGCAGCCCCCCCGGGGAATCCTACGAGCAGTACTTC
CDR3 protein: CASSPPGESYEQYF
D gene: .
V gene: TRBV7-2
J gene: TRBJ2-7
clone size: .

CDR3 DNA: TGTGCCAGTAGTACTGGGACAGGGGGGAATTACGAGCAGTACTTC
CDR3 protein: CASSTGTGGNYEQYF
D gene: TRBD1
V gene: TRBV19
J gene: TRBJ2-7
clone size: few

CDR3 DNA: TGTGCCAGTAGTATAGAAGTGACACCCGTCCAAGAGACCCAGTACTTC
CDR3 protein: CASSIEVTPVQETQYF
D gene: .
V gene: TRBV19
J gene: TRBJ2-5
clone size: .

CDR3 DNA: TGTGCCAGCTCAGCCGGACAGGGAGACGGGCAGCCCCAGCATTTT
CDR3 protein: CASSAGQGDGQPQHF
D gene: TRBD1
V gene: TRBV18
J gene: TRBJ1-5
clone size: once

CDR3 DNA: TGTGCCAGCAGTTTCTGGGACAGAAAGGGCGAGCAGTACTTC
CDR3 protein: CASSFWDRKGEQYF
D gene: TRBD1
V gene: TRBV27
J gene: TRBJ2-7
clone size: .

CDR3 DNA: TGTGCCAGTAGTATAACGGGCTATGGCTACACCTTC
CDR3 protein: CASSITGYGYTF
D gene: .
V gene: TRBV19
J gene: TRBJ1-2
clone size: .

CDR3 DNA: TGCGCCAGCAGCGTTGATCGACAGGGGGCCTACGAGCAGTACTTC
CDR3 protein: CASSVDRQGAYEQYF
D gene: TRBD1
V gene: TRBV5-1
J gene: TRBJ2-7
clone size: .

CDR3 DNA: TGTGCCAGCATCGAGCAGGGTGGTGGTGGCTACACCTTC
CDR3 protein: CASIEQGGGGYTF
D gene: .
V gene: TRBV2
J gene: TRBJ1-2
clone size: .

CDR3 DNA: TGTGCCAGCAGCTTAAGCGCGGGGGGTTCCGGGGCCCAGTACTTC
CDR3 protein: CASSLSAGGSGAQYF
D gene: TRBD2
V gene: TRBV7-9
J gene: TRBJ2-5
clone size: .

CDR3 DNA: TGTGCCAGCAGTGAACTAGCGGGGGGAAATGAGCAGTTCTTC
CDR3 protein: CASSELAGGNEQFF
D gene: TRBD2
V gene: TRBV2
J gene: TRBJ2-1
clone size: .

CDR3 DNA: TGCGCCAGCAGACAGCAGGGCTACGAGCAGTACTTC
CDR3 protein: CASRQQGYEQYF
D gene: .
V gene: TRBV5-1
J gene: TRBJ2-7
clone size: .

CDR3 DNA: TGTGCCAGCAGTTTCTCTCGACTAGCGGGGAGGGGGACCCAGTACTTC
CDR3 protein: CASSFSRLAGRGTQYF
D gene: TRBD2
V gene: TRBV6-5
J gene: TRBJ2-5
clone size: once

CDR3 DNA: TGTGCCAGCAGACGACCCGCCGGGGGCTATGGCTACACCTTC
CDR3 protein: CASRRPAGGYGYTF
D gene: .
V gene: TRBV6-5
J gene: TRBJ1-2
clone size: few

CDR3 DNA: TGTGCCAGCACCTCCTGGGGCGGGATGAACACTGAAGCTTTCTTT
CDR3 protein: CASTSWGGMNTEAFF
D gene: .
V gene: TRBV5-6
J gene: TRBJ1-1
clone size: .

CDR3 DNA: TGTGCCAGCAGCCTAAGGGGACTCCCTTACGATGAAAAACTGTTTTTT
CDR3 protein: CASSLRGLPYDEKLFF
D gene: .
V gene: TRBV7-2
J gene: TRBJ1-4
clone size: once

CDR3 DNA: TGTGCCAGCAGTTTGACAGAGTACGAGCAGTACTTC
CDR3 protein: CASSLTEYEQYF
D gene: .
V gene: TRBV6-6
J gene: TRBJ2-7
clone size: .

CDR3 DNA: TGTGCCAGCAGCTTATTGGGGCCTTCTTACTCGAACACTGAAGCTTTCTTT
CDR3 protein: CASSLLGPSYSNTEAFF
D gene: .
V gene: TRBV7-8
J gene: TRBJ1-1
clone size: .

CDR3 DNA: TGTGCCAGCCGGATGGGGGGGGGCCTAGATACGCAGTATTTT
CDR3 protein: CASRMGGGLDTQYF
D gene: .
V gene: TRBV2
J gene: TRBJ2-3
clone size: .